A selection of T cell receptor beta chains follows, all from one sample in a study of T cells in Graves' hyperthyroidism and ophthalmopathy. TCRdb analysed the multiplex PCR reads with MiXCR anew, one entry per CDR3 protein. Of about 840,000 distinct CDR3 sequences in the sample, 38% are singletons; the top ten hold around 9.3%. The sequenced material came from blood. These receptors were collected from a man between 18 and 29 years old with Graves' hyperthyroidism. The CDR3 runs from the conserved cysteine through the conserved F or W. The size entry is marked missing in some rows and otherwise reads once, few, many or a size class.

j_call v_call clone_size cdr3_length cdr3_aa
TRBJ2-7 TRBV7-9 . 12 CASSTSSSEQYF
TRBJ2-7 TRBV4-2 . 13 CASSPEGWNEQYF
TRBJ1-1 TRBV9 few 15 CASSPRQGENTEAFF
TRBJ2-5 TRBV29-1 . 12 CSTSQGPETQYF
TRBJ1-3 TRBV7-2 many 14 CASSLEAPGNTIYF
TRBJ1-1 TRBV7-3 many 14 CASSFHLMNTEAFF
TRBJ1-2 TRBV6-5 . 14 CASSGLYPNYGYTF
TRBJ2-3 TRBV7-9 . 11 CAGSFGDTQYF
TRBJ1-1 TRBV6-4 many 13 CASSDGEHTEAFF
TRBJ1-2 TRBV4-1 . 13 CASSQTNRDGYTF
TRBJ1-2 TRBV20-1 . 15 CSARRQGRINYGYTF
TRBJ2-7 TRBV9 . 13 CAGSGTGTYEQYF
TRBJ1-1 TRBV19 few 15 CASSKGQGMNTEAFF
TRBJ1-1 TRBV2 . 11 CASTQGREAFF
TRBJ1-4 TRBV5-1 . 17 CASSLGTDTFIFEKLFF
TRBJ1-1 TRBV7-2 few 16 CASSLDSGTGGVEAFF
TRBJ1-4 TRBV12-3/TRBV12-4 . 17 CASSLLFGTGTNEKLFF
TRBJ1-1 TRBV5-6 . 15 CASSLAGIGTPEAFF
TRBJ1-4 TRBV7-3 . 12 CASSNGQGKLFF
TRBJ1-2 TRBV7-9 many 12 CASSLEKGASAF
TRBJ2-5 TRBV11-2 . 17 CASSSPRRGAWGETQYF
TRBJ2-7 TRBV14 few 13 CASSQKGSYEQYF
TRBJ1-1 TRBV4-1 . 13 CASSLTGFGEAFF
TRBJ1-2 TRBV29-1 . 10 CSGGTGGYTF
TRBJ1-6 TRBV5-1 . 15 CASSGGDRNSSPLHF
TRBJ1-3 TRBV5-1 few 14 CASSLGQGENTIYF
TRBJ1-2 TRBV20-1 . 14 CSARVGGDSRGYTF
TRBJ2-2 TRBV19 . 12 CACSRNTGELFF
TRBJ2-5 TRBV6-5 few 13 CASSWSSEETQYF
TRBJ2-5 TRBV29-1 . 13 CSVEGLGQETQYF
TRBJ2-7 TRBV7-9 many 12 CASSLDAGEQYF
TRBJ2-5 TRBV15 . 14 CATSSVDQGATQYF
TRBJ1-1 TRBV7-8 few 14 CASSLHPVGIEAFF
TRBJ1-2 TRBV12-3/TRBV12-4 few 18 CASRRSAGQAVPPRGYTF
TRBJ2-7 TRBV10-3 many 13 CAISRTASYEQYF
TRBJ2-7 TRBV29-1 many 14 CSFTRTGIGYEQYF
TRBJ1-4 TRBV2 many 15 CASREQGTTNEKLFF